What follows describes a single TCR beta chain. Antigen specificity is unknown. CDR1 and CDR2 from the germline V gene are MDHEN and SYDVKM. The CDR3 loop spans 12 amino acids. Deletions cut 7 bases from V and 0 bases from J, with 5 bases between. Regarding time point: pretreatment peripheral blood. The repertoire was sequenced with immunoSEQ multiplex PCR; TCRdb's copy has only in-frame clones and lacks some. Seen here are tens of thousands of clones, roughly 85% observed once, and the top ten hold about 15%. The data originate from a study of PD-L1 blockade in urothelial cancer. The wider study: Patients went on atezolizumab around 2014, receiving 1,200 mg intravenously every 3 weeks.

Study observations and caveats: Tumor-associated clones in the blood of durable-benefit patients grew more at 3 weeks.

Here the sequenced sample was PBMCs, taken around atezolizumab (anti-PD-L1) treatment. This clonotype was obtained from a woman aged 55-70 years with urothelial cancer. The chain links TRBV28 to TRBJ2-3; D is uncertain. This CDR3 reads CASTQSTDTQYF. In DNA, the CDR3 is TGTGCCAGCACCCAGAGCACAGATACGCAGTATTTT.